This T cell receptor (beta chain) was recorded in a study of cytomegalovirus exposure and HLA in healthy donors. Study summary: Roughly 180 million T cells yielded roughly 120 million unique TCR beta sequences, as an earlier analysis found.

In germline, CDR1 is KGHSH, CDR2 LQKENI. The CDR3 has 19 amino acids. J lost 2 bases, V lost 2 bases, and 12 bases had no gene match. PCR employed 60 Vbeta and 13 Jbeta primers. Some clones are missing from TCRdb's copy, which holds only in-frame ones; the method was immunoSEQ multiplex PCR. The repertoire holds about 180,000 clones, with about 85% as singletons. The sequenced sample was PBMCs. V gene TRBV18 combines with J gene TRBJ2-2; the match to TRBD2 covers 9 bases. This sequence was found in a boy younger than 10 in good health and CMV-seronegative. The CDR3 loop reads CASSPSIAGAYFNTGELFF. The CDR3 DNA sequence: TGTGCCAGCTCACCAAGCATAGCGGGGGCCTACTTTAACACCGGGGAGCTGTTTTTT.